A single sample is the source of the 25 T cell receptor beta chains below, sequenced in a study of T cell responses to AZD1222 COVID-19 vaccine. Profiling relied on immunoSEQ multiplex PCR, and the TCRdb table lists in-frame clones only, not all of them. The data hold 100,000 to 120,000 clones, with roughly nine tenths observed a single time. Sequences were derived from peripheral blood, sampled 28 days after the second AZD1222 dose. These receptors came from an adult who received the AZD1222 COVID-19 vaccine.

V is TRBV7-9 and J is TRBJ2-7; D possibly corresponds to TRBD2 (6 bases). Germline V gene data show CDR1 as SEHNR and CDR2 as FQNEAQ (reference sequence). The CDR3 is made up of 13 amino acids. V lost 7 bases and J 6 bases, leaving 16 bases between the germline ends. The CDR3 coding sequence is TGTGCCAGCACCTGGGACTCCCACCCCGAGCAGTACTTC. Amino acid sequence: CASTWDSHPEQYF. Supplemented by reference TRBV7-9 and TRBJ2-7, the full variable domain reads DTGVSQNPRHKITKRGQNVTFRCDPISEHNRLYWYRQTLGQGPEFLTYFQNEAQLEKSRLLSDRFSAERPKGSFSTLEIQRTEQGDSAMYLCASTWDSHPEQYFGPGTRLTVT.

The chain links TRBV2 to TRBJ2-7, with 9 bases matching TRBD1. J gave up 5 bases and V 4 bases, and 12 bases lay outside the gene matches. Germline CDR1 is SNHLY and CDR2 is FYNNEI. The CDR3 consists of 16 residues. CDR3 DNA: TGTGCCAGCAGTGTGGAGGGAGGGACAGGGAACCACGAGCAGTACTTC. Amino acid sequence: CASSVEGGTGNHEQYF. The whole variable domain, remainder taken from reference TRBV2 and TRBJ2-7, is EPEVTQTPSHQVTQMGQEVILRCVPISNHLYFYWYRQILGQKVEFLVSFYNNEISEKSEIFDDQFSVERPDGSNFTLKIRSTKLEDSAMYFCASSVEGGTGNHEQYFGPGTRLTVT.

The chain couples TRBV6-2 or TRBV6-3 to TRBJ2-1; 7 bases line up with TRBD2. CDR3 length: 17 residues. Trimming removed 2 bases from V and 5 bases from J; junction bases left unmatched: 12. Germline V gene lookup returns CDR1 MNHEY and CDR2 SVGEGT. Written as DNA, the CDR3 is TGTGCCAGCAGTTACCCCTGGGAGGGGTTAGGGAACAATGAGCAGTTCTTC. Its translation: CASSYPWEGLGNNEQFF.

CDR3 sequence reads: CASKGQFPTGELFF. The CDR3 DNA sequence: TGTGCCAGTAAAGGACAGTTCCCCACCGGGGAGCTGTTTTTT. This chain links TRBV19 with TRBJ2-2; weak D call: TRBD1 (6 bases). From germline, CDR1 is LNHDA and CDR2 SQIVND (reference sequence). Trimming removed 7 bases at V and 4 bases at J, with 13 bases between. CDR3 length: 14 amino acids.

V and J are TRBV6-5 and TRBJ1-6, with 7 positions matching TRBD1. V shed 5 bases and J 4 bases; nucleotides not matched to a gene: 2. From germline, CDR1 is MNHEY and CDR2 SVGAGI. CDR3 length equals 14 residues. CDR3 loop: CASSPTGYNSPLHF. DNA for the CDR3: TGTGCCAGCAGTCCGACAGGGTATAATTCACCCCTCCACTTT.

The J gene is TRBJ2-1, the V gene TRBV24-1; TRBD1 aligns across 8 bases. The germline CDR1 and CDR2 sequences are KGHDR and SFDVKD. After removal of 3 bases from V and 10 bases from J, the junction contained 10 bases not matched to a gene. The CDR3 sequence is 15 residues long. In DNA, the CDR3 is TGTGCCACCAGTGATCTTCGACAGGGGAGATACGAGCAGTTCTTC. It yields the protein CATSDLRQGRYEQFF.

The J gene is TRBJ1-1, the V gene TRBV6-5; D is undetermined. The CDR3 is 12 residues long. Trimming took off 2 bases at V and 8 bases at J, with 9 bases between the two ends. The germline gives CDR1 MNHEY, CDR2 SVGAGI. The CDR3 spells CASSYGRDEAFF. The CDR3 DNA is TGTGCCAGCAGTTACGGCAGAGACGAAGCTTTCTTT.

This clone was picked up one time. This chain joins TRBV3-1 (or the pseudogene TRBV3-2) and TRBJ2-7, with 9 nucleotides matching TRBD1. Germline V gives CDR1 LGHDT, CDR2 YNNKEL (reference sequence). CDR3 length equals 15 residues. V lost 6 bases, J lost 3 bases, and 9 bases stayed unmatched. In DNA form, the CDR3 reads TGTGCCAGCAGATTACAGGGGGCTGGAAACTACGAGCAGTACTTC. Its translation is CASRLQGAGNYEQYF.

The CDR3 DNA is TGCGCCAGCAGCCAAGGGGCTGAAGCTTTCTTT. This gives the protein CASSQGAEAFF. V and J are TRBV4-1 and TRBJ1-1; D is undetermined. V dropped 1 base and J dropped 6 bases, with 3 bases sitting between them. The CDR3 consists of 11 residues. The germline gives CDR1 MGHRA, CDR2 YSYEKL.

This sequence joins TRBV7-9 and TRBJ2-7; TRBD1 aligns across 9 bases. Trimming took 5 bases from V and 5 from J; bases not matched to a gene: 10. The CDR3 covers 15 residues. Per germline, CDR1 SEHNR and CDR2 FQNEAQ (reference sequence). This CDR3 is CASSIQGASLHEQYF. The CDR3 DNA sequence: TGTGCCAGCAGCATACAGGGGGCGAGCCTACACGAGCAGTACTTC.

The chain is built from TRBV27 and TRBJ2-7, with TRBD1 as a possible D gene (6 bases). The germline CDR1 and CDR2 sequences are MNHEY and SMNVEV (reference sequence). The CDR3 is made up of 14 amino acids. The V end was cut by 4 bases, the J end by 3 bases, with 13 bases between. The CDR3 here is CASSSPGGIYEQYF. CDR3 nucleotides: TGTGCCAGCAGTTCCCCTGGGGGCATCTACGAGCAGTACTTC.

The chain links TRBV30 to TRBJ1-4; 7 bases line up with TRBD1. CDR3 size: 15 residues. Looked up from germline, CDR1 is GTSNPN and CDR2 is SVGIG (reference sequence). Trimming cost V 3 bases and J 6 bases; bases outside gene matches: 10. The CDR3 spells CAWSSQQGRDEKLFF. The DNA for the CDR3 is TGTGCCTGGAGCTCCCAACAGGGGCGGGATGAAAAACTGTTTTTT. Full variable domain (remainder filled in from reference TRBV30 and TRBJ1-4): SQTIHQWPATLVQPVGSPLSLECTVEGTSNPNLYWYRQAAGRGLQLLFYSVGIGQISSEVPQNLSASRPQDRQFILSSKKLLLSDSGFYLCAWSSQQGRDEKLFFGSGTQLSVL.

This clone came up once. The V call is TRBV7-3, the J call TRBJ2-3; the D is unclear. Per germline, CDR1 SGHTA and CDR2 FQGTGA. With 5 bases removed from V and 9 bases from J, the gap between germline ends came to 15 bases. The CDR3 runs 13 residues. The CDR3 nucleotides are TGTGCCAGCAGCGGCCTGGGCGGAGACACGCAGTATTTT. This encodes CASSGLGGDTQYF.

V usage is TRBV7-2 and J usage is TRBJ2-2; unclear D gene. The germline V and J ends were trimmed by 4 bases and 3 bases, with 3 bases remaining between them. This CDR3 is built from 12 residues. The germline V gene encodes CDR1 SGHTA and CDR2 FQGNSA. CDR3 in DNA: TGTGCCAGCAGCTACTACACCGGGGAGCTGTTTTTT. This sequence encodes CASSYYTGELFF.

The chain employs TRBV18 and TRBJ1-1; unclear D gene. This CDR3 comprises 15 residues. V lost 4 bases, J lost 1 base, and 13 bases lay in between. Germline CDR1 and CDR2: KGHSH and LQKENI. This CDR3 reads CASSRRIEANTEAFF. Written as DNA, the CDR3 is TGTGCCAGCTCACGGAGGATTGAGGCGAACACTGAAGCTTTCTTT.

The chain carries TRBV29-1 and TRBJ1-1, with 12 bases that match TRBD1. CDR3 size: 14 residues. From germline, CDR1 is SQVTM and CDR2 ANQGSEA. Germline trimming cut 4 bases from V and 6 bases from J; bases unmatched to any gene: 6. The CDR3 nucleotides are TGCAGCGTTGCCAGGGACAGGGGGCGGGCTGAAGCTTTCTTT. Translating it yields CSVARDRGRAEAFF.

V and J are TRBV18 and TRBJ1-2; D is uncertain. V lost 6 bases and J 4 bases, leaving 12 bases between the germline ends. CDR3 size: 13 residues. Germline-derived CDR1 and CDR2 are KGHSH and LQKENI. The CDR3 sequence: CASSRTGVYGYTF. The CDR3 DNA follows: TGTGCCAGCTCCCGGACGGGCGTCTATGGCTACACCTTC.

The chain has TRBV5-1 and TRBJ2-1; 11 nucleotides align to TRBD2. The trim removed 4 bases at V and 6 bases at J, leaving 6 bases unmatched. Germline V gene sequence: CDR1 SGHRS, CDR2 YFSETQ. This CDR3 comprises 15 residues. For the CDR3, the DNA is TGCGCCAGCAGCCAAACTAGCGGGAGCCCCAATGAGCAGTTCTTC. Translated, it gives CASSQTSGSPNEQFF.

V gene TRBV7-8 combines with J gene TRBJ2-2; weak D call: TRBD2 (6 bases). CDR1 SGHVS and CDR2 FQNEAQ come from the germline V gene. Between the trimmed V and J ends, which lost 0 bases and 6 bases, there was a span of 11 bases. The CDR3 sequence is 15 residues long. The CDR3 reads CASSLATRISGELFF. As DNA, the CDR3 is TGTGCCAGCAGCTTAGCGACTAGAATATCCGGGGAGCTGTTTTTT. Using reference TRBV7-8 and TRBJ2-2 for the parts outside the CDR3, the full variable domain is GAGVSQSPRYKVAKRGQDVALRCDPISGHVSLFWYQQALGQGPEFLTYFQNEAQLDKSGLPSDRFFAERPEGSVSTLKIQRTQQEDSAVYLCASSLATRISGELFFGEGSRLTVL.

In this sample, this clone turned up a few times. This sequence joins TRBV28 and TRBJ2-7; 7 bases are shared with TRBD1. CDR1 MDHEN and CDR2 SYDVKM come from the germline V gene. CDR3 length equals 12 residues. With 9 bases clipped from V and 7 bases from J, the junction kept 9 bases outside the gene matches. Here the CDR3 reads CASRQGMGEQYF. The CDR3 DNA sequence: TGTGCCAGTCGACAGGGCATGGGGGAGCAGTACTTC.

CDR3 sequence (DNA): TGTGCCAGGGGGACAGATGCTTCTGAAGCTTTCTTT. Translation gives CARGTDASEAFF. The chain employs TRBV2 and TRBJ1-1, with 7 nucleotides matching TRBD1. CDR1 is SNHLY, CDR2 FYNNEI, per germline. The CDR3 is made up of 12 amino acids. Losses at the gene ends were 9 bases for V and 6 bases for J; bases not matched to a gene: 7.

The genes are TRBV7-8 and TRBJ2-1; 9 bases agree with TRBD2. Germline CDR1 reads SGHVS; CDR2 reads FQNEAQ. V was pared by 3 bases and J by 3 bases, with 3 bases of the junction left unmatched. This CDR3 has 15 residues. CDR3 sequence (DNA): TGTGCCAGCAGCTTTGGACTAGCGAACTACAATGAGCAGTTCTTC. It yields the protein CASSFGLANYNEQFF.

The chain links TRBV19 to TRBJ2-5; D might be TRBD2 (6 bases). V lost 2 bases to trimming and J lost 7 bases, with 17 bases between them. This CDR3 spans 15 amino acids. Germline V gene data show CDR1 as LNHDA and CDR2 as SQIVND (reference sequence). The chain's CDR3 is CASSISSGREGTQYF. The CDR3 region has the DNA TGTGCCAGTAGTATAAGTAGCGGAAGGGAAGGGACCCAGTACTTC.

The gene calls are TRBV5-5 and TRBJ2-7; 7 nucleotides align to TRBD1. Trimming took 6 bases from V and 6 from J; bases not matched to a gene: 18. The CDR3 spans 16 residues. In germline, CDR1 is SGHKS, CDR2 YYEKEE (reference sequence). The CDR3 region is CASTFGTAVLRAEQYF. The CDR3 DNA reads as TGTGCCAGCACCTTTGGGACAGCGGTATTGAGGGCCGAGCAGTACTTC. The full variable domain, rest sourced from reference TRBV5-5 and TRBJ2-7, is DAGVTQSPTHLIKTRGQQVTLRCSPISGHKSVSWYQQVLGQGPQFIFQYYEKEERGRGNFPDRFSARQFPNYSSELNVNALLLGDSALYLCASTFGTAVLRAEQYFGPGTRLTVT.

This chain connects TRBV9 to TRBJ1-1; 8 positions match TRBD1. Germline V CDR1 and CDR2: SGDLS, YYNGEE. After removal of 4 bases from V and 5 bases from J, the junction contained 10 bases not matched to a gene. The CDR3 runs 15 residues. This CDR3 reads CASSPGGQGWTEAFF. The DNA for the CDR3 is TGTGCCAGCAGCCCAGGAGGACAGGGATGGACTGAAGCTTTCTTT.